The 12 T cell receptor beta chains in this list originate from one sample, sequenced in a study of T cell repertoires in ileal Crohn's disease. Only in-frame clones appear in the TCRdb table, and some are missing; sequencing was by immunoSEQ multiplex PCR. The table has around 17,000 clones, around 88% seen once. Sequencing was performed on ileal tissue. These TCRs come from an adult with Crohn's disease.

Remarks on this clone: The germline gene is not matched at one end of the junction; a read error may be the cause. This chain joins TRBV6-1 and TRBJ2-4; the D is unclear. This CDR3 is 12 amino acids long. The germline V gene has CDR1 MNHNS and CDR2 SASEGT. In DNA, the CDR3 is TGTGCCAGCGCGATAGCCCAAAACATTCAGTACTTC. This encodes CASAIAQNIQYF.

The chain uses TRBV15 and TRBJ2-1, with 16 bases that match TRBD2. Germline V gene data show CDR1 as LNHNV and CDR2 as YYDKDF (reference sequence). J lost 8 bases, V lost 4 bases, and 8 bases had no gene match. The CDR3 contains 17 residues. The CDR3 DNA reads TGTGCCACCAGCATAGTGGGACTAGCGGGAGGGCGCCATGAGCAGTTCTTC. Protein product: CATSIVGLAGGRHEQFF.

This rearrangement joins TRBV27 to TRBJ2-1; possible D gene TRBD1, 5 bases. The germline V and J ends were trimmed by 2 bases and 6 bases, with 11 bases remaining between them. The CDR3 spans 14 residues. Germline CDR1 is MNHEY and CDR2 is SMNVEV (reference sequence). The CDR3: CASSLRHRSNEQFF. CDR3 DNA: TGTGCCAGCAGTTTACGCCACAGGAGCAATGAGCAGTTCTTC.

The gene calls are TRBV27 and TRBJ1-1; the D is unclear. The V gene's germline CDR1 is MNHEY and CDR2 SMNVEV (reference sequence). Trimming took off 7 bases at V and 0 bases at J, with 12 bases between the two ends. CDR3 length: 14 residues. The CDR3 spells CASKTRRVNTEAFF. Here the CDR3 DNA reads TGTGCCAGCAAAACGCGGAGGGTGAACACTGAAGCTTTCTTT.

The chain links TRBV7-9 to TRBJ1-1; TRBD1 matches 8 bases. The CDR3 length is 13 residues. J gave up 3 bases and V 6 bases, and 3 bases lay outside the gene matches. Germline assignment: CDR1 SEHNR and CDR2 FQNEAQ (reference sequence). CDR3 coding DNA: TGTGCCAGCAGTCCGACAGGGGACACTGAAGCTTTCTTT. It specifies CASSPTGDTEAFF.

As regards this clone: Germline and junction disagree at one end, which may indicate a read error. V usage is TRBV7-9 and J usage is TRBJ1-5; no definite D call. This CDR3 spans 14 amino acids. The V gene's germline CDR1 is SEHNR and CDR2 FQNEAQ (reference sequence). CDR3 DNA sequence: TGTGCCAGCAGCTTAGCTAAGGTGGCTCCCCGGAGCGGGTTT. Amino acids: CASSLAKVAPRSGF.

This chain connects TRBV29-1 to TRBJ2-2; D is uncertain. The CDR3 has 12 residues. Trimming removed 6 bases at V and 0 bases at J, with 5 bases between. Germline values: CDR1 SQVTM, CDR2 ANQGSEA. The CDR3 loop reads CSVGANTGELFF. CDR3 DNA: TGCAGCGTCGGAGCGAACACCGGGGAGCTGTTTTTT.

The chain couples TRBV12-2 to TRBJ1-5; the table gives TRBD1 as D, unverified against the DNA. TRBV12-2 is a pseudogene. CDR3 length equals 15 residues. CDR3 loop: CASRSQGFRVQPQHF. The CDR3 DNA sequence: TGTGCAAGTCGCTCACAGGGGTTTAGGGTTCAGCCCCAGCATTTT.

CDR3 protein: CASSSDDRAHRGYTF. The CDR3 nucleotides read TGTGCCAGCAGTTCCGACGACAGGGCCCACCGGGGCTACACCTTC. The V call is TRBV7-9, the J call TRBJ1-2, with TRBD1 matching 7 bases. With 6 bases clipped from V and 8 bases from J, the junction kept 15 bases outside the gene matches. The CDR3 has 15 amino acids. Germline loops: CDR1 SEHNR, CDR2 FQNEAQ (reference sequence).

This clone was seen more than once but under ten times. The chain recombines TRBV15 with TRBJ2-2, with D perhaps matching TRBD1 (5 bases). V was pared by 2 bases and J by 4 bases, with 8 bases between. The CDR3 spans 14 residues. The germline CDR1 and CDR2 sequences are LNHNV and YYDKDF (reference sequence). CDR3 in amino acids: CATSRQGTTGELFF. The CDR3 DNA reads TGTGCCACCAGCAGACAGGGAACCACCGGGGAGCTGTTTTTT.

V usage is TRBV5-1 and J usage is TRBJ1-2; 10 bases map to TRBD1. CDR3 length: 15 residues. The germline gives CDR1 SGHRS, CDR2 YFSETQ. The ends lost 7 bases at V and 4 bases at J; junction bases unmatched: 10. This chain's CDR3 is CASGLGQGSSYGYTF. CDR3 DNA sequence: TGCGCCAGCGGGCTGGGACAGGGGTCTTCCTATGGCTACACCTTC. Full variable domain (outside the CDR3, taken from reference TRBV5-1 and TRBJ1-2): KAGVTQTPRYLIKTRGQQVTLSCSPISGHRSVSWYQQTPGQGLQFLFEYFSETQRNKGNFPGRFSGRQFSNSRSEMNVSTLELGDSALYLCASGLGQGSSYGYTFGSGTRLTVV.

About this clone itself: Within the sample, other DNA sequences also encode this same CDR3. This chain uses TRBV5-1 with TRBJ1-5; no reliable D call. V was shortened by 2 bases and J by 5 bases, with 8 bases between the two germline ends. Germline V gene lookup returns CDR1 SGHRS and CDR2 YFSETQ. The CDR3 has 13 residues. This chain's CDR3 is CASSFEGDQPQHF. The CDR3 bases are TGCGCCAGCAGCTTTGAGGGAGATCAGCCCCAGCATTTT.